The 5 T cell receptor beta chains presented below share a single source sample, sequenced in a study of T cells in Graves' hyperthyroidism and ophthalmopathy. Amplification yielded TCR beta CDR3 regions, with RNA transcripts as the source. An initial round of RT-PCR targeting the TCR CDR3 relied on the HTBI primer set. TCRdb reprocessed the multiplex PCR reads with MiXCR, giving one entry per CDR3 protein. The sample yields under 250,000 distinct CDR3 sequences, more than 20% seen once. Input material: blood. All receptors derive from a woman between 35 and 50 years old with Graves' ophthalmopathy.

The table lists this clonotype with many counts. The chain is built from TRBV4-1 and TRBJ2-5, with TRBD2 identical over 7 bases. Unmatched junction bases numbered 10, after V lost 0 bases and J lost 6 bases. Germline V CDR1 and CDR2: MGHRA, YSYEKL. This CDR3 region has 16 residues. The CDR3 DNA reads as TGCGCCAGCAGCCAAGAAGGCGGGAGCCCGGGAAAGACCCAGTACTTC. It encodes CASSQEGGSPGKTQYF.

This clonotype was seen at least ten times. Here the CDR3 reads CASSYLSTGELFF. The CDR3 bases are TGTGCCAGCAGTTACCTTTCCACCGGGGAGCTGTTTTTT. This chain joins TRBV6-2 or TRBV6-3 and TRBJ2-2, with D uncertain. Per germline, CDR1 MNHEY and CDR2 SVGEGT. V was trimmed by 2 bases and J by 4 bases, leaving 5 bases between them. The CDR3 length is 13 residues.

The CDR3 loop is CASSYLADYEQYF. The CDR3 DNA reads as TGTGCCAGTAGTTATCTAGCGGACTACGAGCAGTACTTC. The chain joins TRBV19 to TRBJ2-7, with 7 bases matching TRBD2. Germline V gives CDR1 LNHDA, CDR2 SQIVND (reference sequence). The CDR3 is 13 amino acids. V lost 5 bases, J lost 3 bases, and 4 bases stayed unmatched. The full variable domain, its missing parts supplied by reference TRBV19 and TRBJ2-7, is DGGITQSPKYLFRKEGQNVTLSCEQNLNHDAMYWYRQDPGQGLRLIYYSQIVNDFQKGDIAEGYSVSREKKESFPLTVTSAQKNPTAFYLCASSYLADYEQYFGPGTRLTVT.

This clonotype has at least ten counts. The chain joins TRBV20-1 to TRBJ2-2, with a possible D match to TRBD2 (6 bases). In germline, CDR1 is DFQATT, CDR2 SNEGSKA (reference sequence). The CDR3 totals 15 residues. Trimming took off 5 bases at V and 3 bases at J, with 16 bases between the two ends. The DNA for the CDR3 is TGCAGTGCTTTGCCCCTCGGGGGTCACACCGGGGAGCTGTTTTTT. Residues: CSALPLGGHTGELFF.

This chain connects TRBV7-8 to TRBJ1-2, with TRBD1 identical over 12 bases. Per germline, CDR1 SGHVS and CDR2 FQNEAQ. The V segment lost 5 bases and the J segment 5 bases; nucleotides outside the gene matches: 6. This CDR3 has 15 amino acids. The CDR3: CASSPRDRGPYGYTF. CDR3 bases: TGTGCCAGCAGCCCGCGGGACAGGGGGCCATATGGCTACACCTTC.